This entry lists 19 T cell receptor beta chains sequenced from one sample in a study of early T cells in non-severe SARS-CoV-2 infection. MiXCR, run by TCRdb on the 5' RACE reads, gives a single entry per CDR3 protein. In the table there are over 90,000 distinct CDR3 sequences, roughly 13% of which are singletons. Sequencing was performed on whole blood. Receptors were obtained from an adult who was a healthcare worker with PCR-confirmed SARS-CoV-2 infection or an uninfected control (not recorded which).

The chain couples TRBV28 to TRBJ2-3, with 7 bases identical to TRBD2. CDR1 and CDR2 from the germline V gene are MDHEN and SYDVKM. The CDR3 length is 14 residues. V lost 3 bases and J lost 3; bases outside the gene matches: 3. As DNA, the CDR3 is TGTGCCAGCAGTTTCAGGCGGGAGACAGATACGCAGTATTTT. Encoded protein: CASSFRRETDTQYF.

This clonotype was observed a few times. This chain uses TRBV20-1 with TRBJ1-5, with D unclear. Germline lookup yields CDR1 DFQATT and CDR2 SNEGSKA (reference sequence). The germline V and J ends were trimmed by 2 bases and 0 bases, with 14 bases remaining between them. CDR3 length equals 16 residues. The CDR3, as DNA: TGCAGTGCTAGAATGGCAGGAGCTTATAGCAATCAGCCCCAGCATTTT. Translation: CSARMAGAYSNQPQHF.

This clonotype showed up just a few times. This chain connects TRBV15 to TRBJ1-1; TRBD1 is a possible D gene (5 bases). There are 15 residues in the CDR3. Trimming took 1 base from V and 3 from J, leaving 12 bases between them. Per the germline V gene, CDR1 is LNHNV and CDR2 is YYDKDF (reference sequence). As DNA, the CDR3 is TGTGCCACCAGCAGAGGAAGCGGGGGTCACACTGAAGCTTTCTTT. Its protein product is CATSRGSGGHTEAFF.

The table lists this clonotype with a few counts. This chain connects TRBV19 to TRBJ2-1; D unclear. V was trimmed by 3 bases and J by 6 bases, leaving 24 bases between them. CDR3 length equals 18 residues. Germline-derived CDR1 and CDR2 are LNHDA and SQIVND (reference sequence). The CDR3 loop is CASSILRPNQYLVNEQFF. The CDR3 DNA reads TGTGCCAGTAGTATCCTTAGACCCAATCAATATCTGGTCAATGAGCAGTTCTTC.

In its sample, this clonotype was seen a few times. This chain joins TRBV6-1 and TRBJ1-5, with a weak D call TRBD1 (6 bases). CDR3 length: 16 residues. Germline V gene data show CDR1 as MNHNS and CDR2 as SASEGT. V lost 4 bases and J 4 bases, leaving 17 bases between the germline ends. The CDR3 nucleotides are TGTGCCAGCAGTGGCCCCCTAGGGACATTAAATCAGCCCCAGCATTTT. The encoded protein is CASSGPLGTLNQPQHF.

This chain joins TRBV7-2 and TRBJ2-5; D is unresolved. The CDR3 is 15 amino acids. The V gene lost 4 bases and the J gene lost 2 bases, with 14 bases spanning the gap. Germline V gives CDR1 SGHTA, CDR2 FQGNSA. The CDR3 sequence is CASSSPWTPQETQYF. CDR3 DNA: TGTGCCAGCAGCTCCCCTTGGACCCCACAAGAGACCCAGTACTTC.

This clonotype has a count of ten or more. The chain recombines TRBV3-1 with TRBJ2-7; 12 bases fit TRBD1. The V gene end was trimmed by 4 bases and the J gene end by 8 bases; junction bases not matched to a gene: 12. Per the germline V gene, CDR1 is LGHDT and CDR2 is YNNKEL (reference sequence). This CDR3 is built from 16 residues. The CDR3 DNA reads as TGTGCCAGCAGCCCCCATCGAGGGACAGGGGGCTCTAAGCAGTACTTC. Translated, it gives CASSPHRGTGGSKQYF.

This chain links TRBV10-3 with TRBJ1-2; D is perhaps TRBD1 (6 bases). This CDR3 has 16 residues. From germline, CDR1 is ENHRY and CDR2 SYGVKD. V lost 0 bases, J lost 1 base, and 12 bases lay in between. The CDR3, as DNA: TGTGCCATCAGTGAGTCCGGACAGACCTTTAACTATGGCTACACCTTC. The encoded protein is CAISESGQTFNYGYTF.

The table lists this clonotype with many counts. CDR3 nucleotides: TGTGCCAGCAGCTTAGCAGCGACAGATACGCAGTATTTT. Its protein is CASSLAATDTQYF. The chain uses TRBV11-3 and TRBJ2-3; the D is unclear. Germline V gives CDR1 SGHNT, CDR2 YENEEA. The CDR3 is made up of 13 amino acids. Trimming took off 1 base at V and 3 bases at J, with 5 bases between the two ends.

The genes are TRBV27 and TRBJ2-3; D is uncertain. Germline V gene sequence: CDR1 MNHEY, CDR2 SMNVEV (reference sequence). Trimming took 5 bases from V and 2 from J, leaving 11 bases between them. The CDR3 has 14 residues. The CDR3 loop reads CASSPLPHTDTQYF. The CDR3 DNA sequence: TGTGCCAGCAGTCCCCTGCCCCACACAGATACGCAGTATTTT.

This clonotype was picked up many times. V usage is TRBV24-1 and J usage is TRBJ2-2; D may be TRBD1 or TRBD2 (5 bases each). Germline CDR1 reads KGHDR; CDR2 reads SFDVKD. The CDR3 loop spans 11 amino acids. The ends were cut back, 7 bases at V and 8 bases at J, with 7 bases in the middle. The CDR3, as DNA: TGTGCCACCAGCGGGGCGGGGGAGCTGTTTTTT. Its protein product is CATSGAGELFF.

Turning to this clonotype: This sequence may be a read error, since a much larger clone differs from it by one base. The chain couples TRBV7-9 to TRBJ1-1, with unresolved D. The V and J ends lost 2 bases and 4 bases respectively, with 5 bases between them. The CDR3 is made up of 12 amino acids. The germline V gene encodes CDR1 SEHNR and CDR2 FQNEAQ (reference sequence). The CDR3 region is CASSLPGTEAFF. CDR3 sequence (DNA): TGTGCCAGCAGCTTACCCGGCACTGAAGCTTTCTTT.

This clonotype was observed many times. The V gene is TRBV20-1, the J gene TRBJ2-1; 8 bases are a match to TRBD1. Germline lookup yields CDR1 DFQATT and CDR2 SNEGSKA (reference sequence). J lost 7 bases, V lost 0 bases, and 17 bases had no gene match. The CDR3 has 18 residues. CDR3 sequence: CSARDPNGGGTGRNEQFF. The CDR3 coding sequence is TGCAGTGCTAGAGATCCCAATGGTGGGGGGACAGGTCGGAATGAGCAGTTCTTC.

V and J are TRBV2 and TRBJ2-6; D may be TRBD2 (7 bases). Looked up from germline, CDR1 is SNHLY and CDR2 is FYNNEI. This CDR3 region has 14 residues. V lost 10 bases to trimming and J lost 0 bases, with 10 bases between them. The CDR3 DNA reads as TGTGCCACGGGGGGCCTCTCTGGGGCCAACGTCCTGACTTTC. Encoded protein: CATGGLSGANVLTF.

This clonotype was recorded a few times. The gene calls are TRBV24-1 and TRBJ1-5; D is ambiguous. The CDR3 is 14 residues long. Germline V CDR1 and CDR2: KGHDR, SFDVKD. V lost 6 bases, J lost 4 bases, and 12 bases lay in between. CDR3 region: CATSPGGHNQPQHF. For the CDR3, the DNA is TGTGCCACCAGTCCCGGAGGCCATAATCAGCCCCAGCATTTT.

The chain carries TRBV4-3 and TRBJ2-1; 12 bases align to TRBD2. The CDR3 sequence is 17 residues long. V lost 4 bases to trimming and J lost 6 bases; unmatched junction nucleotides: 10. The germline V gene encodes CDR1 LGHNA and CDR2 YSLEER. DNA of the CDR3: TGCGCCAGCAGCCCGAGACTAGCGGGAGAGCGGGGCAATGAGCAGTTCTTC. Translated: CASSPRLAGERGNEQFF.

The chain has TRBV25-1 and TRBJ2-1, with D unclear. V lost 3 bases, J lost 0 bases, and 9 bases lay in between. Germline V gene sequence: CDR1 MGHDK, CDR2 SYGVNS. CDR3 length: 15 amino acids. CDR3 DNA sequence: TGTGCCAGCAGTGACGACCCGGCCTCCTACAATGAGCAGTTCTTC. Amino acids: CASSDDPASYNEQFF.

This clonotype was counted ten times or more. This chain links TRBV3-1 with TRBJ1-5; D is ambiguous. V dropped 8 bases and J dropped 6 bases, with 11 bases sitting between them. Germline loops: CDR1 LGHDT, CDR2 YNNKEL (reference sequence). The CDR3 sequence is 12 residues long. CDR3 region: CASGGVGQPQHF. Written as DNA, the CDR3 is TGTGCCAGCGGCGGGGTAGGTCAGCCCCAGCATTTT.

The sample holds many counts of this clonotype. This sequence joins TRBV7-9 and TRBJ1-1; D unresolved. This CDR3 contains 11 residues. Trimming removed 3 bases at V and 10 bases at J, with 9 bases between. The germline V gene encodes CDR1 SEHNR and CDR2 FQNEAQ (reference sequence). The CDR3 region has the DNA TGTGCCAGCAGCTTTACACTCCCAGCTTTCTTT. Translating it yields CASSFTLPAFF.